The source of this TCR beta chain is a study of siplizumab effects on memory and regulatory T cells (dated by TCRdb to between 2019 and 2020). Background for the entire study: Paired mixed lymphocyte reactions were run with siplizumab at about 0.91 ug/mL and without drug, across eight responder-stimulator pairs. The study examined how the anti-CD2 antibody siplizumab affects alloreactive T-cell subsets in allogeneic mixed lymphocyte reactions built from human PBMCs. On the study overall, not on this receptor specifically: The suppressive function of proliferating Tregs from siplizumab cultures was not functionally confirmed. Compared with memory T cells, unstimulated naive T cells appeared more diverse, and naive cells seemed to make a substantial contribution to the alloresponse. Of the alloreactive CD4+ clones that could be mapped, the Treg-derived share averaged 68.8% with siplizumab compared with around 25% in control reactions. The cumulative frequency of alloreactive sequences traceable to unstimulated CD4+ memory T cells was significantly reduced by siplizumab. About 80-97% of proliferating CD4+ or CD8+ clones could not be given a naive or memory phenotype. Because sequences at frequencies below about 10^-5 were poorly captured, only a minor fraction of alloreactive clones could be mapped back to unstimulated subsets.

Library preparation employed the immunoSEQ multiplex PCR assay. About 9.9 x 10^4 TCR templates per sample were assayed by the deep sequencing platform. Genomic DNA extracted from sorted T cells was the material used for TCRbeta CDR3 sequencing. In the authors' own workflow: The R programming language was used for clonal analysis of the TCRbeta CDR3 data. Alloreactive CD4+ and CD8+ clones were defined by comparing unstimulated samples with post-reaction CFSE-low samples. Alloreactive CD4+ clones were assigned to regulatory or non-regulatory origin by matching sequences to sorted unstimulated Treg and non-Treg repertoires. Imported from immuneACCESS, the table was reduced by TCRdb to in-frame sequences with V and J called. These copies leave out some clones; in studies compared against another copy, an unresolved V gene accounts for under half, and the cause of the remainder is not known. The DNA was the basis for D and trimming; V, J and clone size are from that table. This sample lists 15,000 to 20,000 clones; 35% to 55% were detected once. The ten top clones hold roughly 5% of the sample.

V is cut by 4 bases and J by 0 bases, and the space between the germline ends is 20 bases. Looking up the germline V gene yields CDR1 SGHDT and CDR2 YYEEEE. The CDR3 measures 18 amino acids from cysteine to phenylalanine. The DNA shown is the 54-base CDR3, in frame from base 1. This clone was counted once. Its antigen is unknown. Per-nucleotide qualities are absent, and no much larger clonotype sits a single base away. For over five days, cells in the mixed lymphocyte reaction were kept in coculture at 37 degrees C. Responder PBMCs were labelled with CFSE and stimulator PBMCs with Violet Dye, then combined at a 1:1 ratio. Sorted unstimulated T cells and proliferating T cells recovered from mixed lymphocyte reactions were subjected to TCRbeta CDR3 sequencing. Fresh whole blood from ten HLA-typed healthy donors served as the source for isolating PBMCs. After the mixed lymphocyte reaction, proliferating CFSE-low responder T cells were FACS-sorted for TCR sequencing.

The V gene is TRBV5-6 and the J gene is TRBJ1-3; a weak D assignment points to TRBD1 (6 bases agree). Sequenced input: CFSE-low (dividing) CD4+ T cells sorted from an allogeneic mixed lymphocyte reaction. The sequence came from a human donor in good health; the cells came from an allogeneic mixed lymphocyte reaction. In nucleotide form, the sequence is TGTGCCAGCAGCACCTACAGGGCTGCCAAAACCTCTGGAAACACCATATATTTT. This is translated as CASSTYRAAKTSGNTIYF.